This T cell receptor (beta chain) was captured in a study of blood T cell repertoires in COVID-19. The CDR3 contains 13 residues. CDR1 ENHRY and CDR2 SYGVKD come from the germline V gene. Trimming pared 4 bases from V and 5 bases from J, leaving 8 bases between. This clone was seen just once. Authors' methods: Cell counts per sample came from amplifying reference gene primers. The method was immunoSEQ multiplex PCR; TCRdb's version includes in-frame clones alone and lacks a portion of them. V, J and clone size were drawn from that table, and D and trimming were deduced from the DNA. The sample lists some 60,000 clones, over 70% occurring once.

The sequence was collected from a woman between 45 and 65 years old with active or convalescent COVID-19. Sequenced material: peripheral blood. The rearrangement links TRBV10-3 to TRBJ2-2, with D perhaps matching TRBD2 (6 bases). CDR3 sequence: CAISGGATGELFF. The CDR3 DNA sequence: TGTGCCATCAGTGGCGGGGCGACCGGGGAGCTGTTTTTT.